This T cell receptor (beta chain) emerged from a study of vaccination and CD4 T cells after COVID-19. About the study: The convalescents comprised six males and four females, two of them Hispanic.

An Oncomine TCR Beta short-read assay was used to sequence the DNA from cultured CD4+ T cells. Each CDR3 protein is one row after TCRdb ran MiXCR on the PCR reads. The sample carries around 13,000 distinct CDR3 sequences, 55% to 75% recorded once. CDR1 is LNHDA, CDR2 SQIVND, per germline (reference sequence). The CDR3 runs to 13 residues. Of note for this clonotype: Its antigen remains unknown.

The treatment: roughly nine-day PBMC culture with coronavirus spike peptide pools or control peptides (ViraFEST assay). This TCR came from a human donor who had recovered from COVID-19. The genes are TRBV19 and TRBJ2-3, with 8 bases lining up with TRBD1. The material sequenced was CD4+ T cells from blood, cultured in vitro, taken before SARS-CoV-2 vaccination. The CDR3 loop reads CASLGQGTDTQYF. As DNA, the CDR3 is TGTGCATCCCTGGGACAGGGCACAGATACGCAGTATTTT.